The 26 T cell receptor beta chains presented below share a single source sample, sequenced in a study of OX40 agonist ivuxolimab in advanced cancers. The method was immunoSEQ multiplex PCR; TCRdb's version includes in-frame clones alone and lacks a portion of them. Here the sample spans tens of thousands of clones, roughly four fifths being singletons. The sequenced sample was CD4+ or CD8+ T cells sorted from blood, obtained in a trial of the OX40 agonist ivuxolimab. These receptors were obtained from an adult with an advanced solid tumor such as melanoma, head and neck, liver or kidney cancer.

This sequence joins TRBV7-9 and TRBJ1-1; maybe TRBD1 (6 bases). The CDR3 runs 17 residues. Trimming removed 1 base from V and 4 bases from J, with 19 bases in between. Germline-derived CDR1 and CDR2 are SEHNR and FQNEAQ (reference sequence). This chain's CDR3 is CASSLEPGGLLGTEAFF. CDR3 coding DNA: TGTGCCAGCAGCTTAGAACCCGGGGGGCTGCTGGGCACTGAAGCTTTCTTT.

The DNA for the CDR3 is TGTGCCATCAGCCTAGGGGAAGCGGGATTCGAGACCCAGTACTTC. Encoded protein: CAISLGEAGFETQYF. The rearrangement uses TRBV10-3 and TRBJ2-5; 7 positions agree with TRBD2. CDR1 is ENHRY, CDR2 SYGVKD, per germline. The CDR3 is 15 amino acids. Losses at the gene ends were 6 bases for V and 5 bases for J; bases not matched to a gene: 12.

This chain uses TRBV9 with TRBJ2-5; 14 bases are a match to TRBD2. CDR1 is SGDLS and CDR2 is YYNGEE in the germline V gene. J gave up 3 bases and V 3 bases, and 4 bases lay outside the gene matches. The CDR3 is 16 amino acids. CDR3 in DNA: TGTGCCAGCAGCGGCCCGGGACTAGCGGGGGAAGAGACCCAGTACTTC. Residues: CASSGPGLAGEETQYF.

The rearrangement uses TRBV5-1 and TRBJ1-3, with a possible D match to TRBD1 (5 bases). Trimming cost V 0 bases and J 2 bases, with 12 bases left between them. CDR3 size: 16 residues. The germline V gene encodes CDR1 SGHRS and CDR2 YFSETQ. DNA for the CDR3: TGCGCCAGCAGCTTGGTCGGCGGGGGTGCTGGAAACACCATATATTTT. Amino acid sequence: CASSLVGGGAGNTIYF.

This sequence joins TRBV18 and TRBJ2-1; D possibly uses TRBD1 or TRBD2 (5 bases each). The length of the CDR3 is 13 residues. Germline CDR1 reads KGHSH; CDR2 reads LQKENI. V was pared by 4 bases and J by 3 bases, with 7 bases between. The CDR3 is CASSLGVYNEQFF. The CDR3 nucleotides are TGTGCCAGCTCACTGGGGGTCTACAATGAGCAGTTCTTC.

J is TRBJ2-1 and V is TRBV6-1; D perhaps matches TRBD1 (6 bases). The CDR3 is 14 residues long. V was cut by 9 bases and J by 6 bases, with 18 bases left in between. The germline gives CDR1 MNHNS, CDR2 SASEGT. The CDR3, as DNA: TGTGCCAGTAAGACGGGACACTCGTCCAATGAGCAGTTCTTC. Amino acid sequence: CASKTGHSSNEQFF.

The gene calls are TRBV7-3 and TRBJ2-1, with D maybe TRBD1 (5 bases). CDR1 and CDR2 (germline): SGHTA, FQGTGA. CDR3 length: 16 amino acids. V was pared by 4 bases and J by 3 bases, with 16 bases between. This chain's CDR3 is CASSSFRLGRYNEQFF. The CDR3, as DNA: TGTGCCAGCAGCTCGTTTAGACTGGGGCGCTACAATGAGCAGTTCTTC. Full variable domain (outside the CDR3, taken from reference TRBV7-3 and TRBJ2-1): GAGVSQTPSNKVTEKGKYVELRCDPISGHTALYWYRQSLGQGPEFLIYFQGTGAADDSGLPNDRFFAVRPEGSVSTLKIQRTERGDSAVYLCASSSFRLGRYNEQFFGPGTRLTVL.

V usage is TRBV27 and J usage is TRBJ2-7; D might be TRBD1 (5 bases). V was pared by 2 bases and J by 1 base, with 12 bases between. Per germline, CDR1 MNHEY and CDR2 SMNVEV (reference sequence). The CDR3 extends over 15 amino acids. Written as DNA, the CDR3 is TGTGCCAGCAGTTTAAAAACAGGATGGTCCTACGAGCAGTACTTC. Residues: CASSLKTGWSYEQYF.

The V and J genes are TRBV27 and TRBJ2-5; TRBD2 might be the D (6 bases). V shed 6 bases and J shed 4 bases, with 18 bases lying between them. Germline V gene lookup returns CDR1 MNHEY and CDR2 SMNVEV (reference sequence). The CDR3 has 15 amino acids. DNA of the CDR3: TGTGCCAGCAGCCGGGTGGGGGACTCGGCAGAGACCCAGTACTTC. It encodes CASSRVGDSAETQYF.

The chain employs TRBV2 and TRBJ2-5; perhaps TRBD2 as D (5 bases). CDR1 is SNHLY, CDR2 FYNNEI, per germline. Trimming left V 8 bases short and J 5 bases short, with 9 bases between. The CDR3 spans 11 residues. The CDR3 loop reads CASCREETQYF. DNA of the CDR3: TGTGCCAGCTGTAGGGAGGAGACCCAGTACTTC.

V and J are TRBV28 and TRBJ1-1, with 9 bases identical to TRBD1. Germline V lookup: CDR1 MDHEN, CDR2 SYDVKM. Germline trimming cut 8 bases from V and 4 bases from J; bases unmatched to any gene: 5. This CDR3 spans 13 amino acids. CDR3 protein: CASGRTGATEAFF. The CDR3 coding sequence is TGTGCCAGCGGGAGGACAGGGGCCACTGAAGCTTTCTTT.

The chain has TRBV15 and TRBJ2-3, with TRBD2 identical over 11 bases. Germline values: CDR1 LNHNV, CDR2 YYDKDF (reference sequence). The CDR3 has 16 amino acids. The ends lost 1 base at V and 1 base at J; junction bases unmatched: 1. This CDR3 reads CATSRVSGGGTDTQYF. CDR3 nucleotides: TGTGCCACCAGCAGAGTTAGCGGGGGGGGCACAGATACGCAGTATTTT.

The rearrangement joins TRBV15 to TRBJ1-4; TRBD1 might be the D (6 bases). The germline V and J ends were trimmed by 4 bases and 7 bases, with 19 bases remaining between them. Looked up from germline, CDR1 is LNHNV and CDR2 is YYDKDF (reference sequence). There are 16 residues in the CDR3. CDR3 residues: CATSTDPWARGEKLFF. The CDR3 DNA reads as TGTGCCACCAGCACAGACCCTTGGGCCAGGGGTGAAAAACTGTTTTTT.

This rearrangement joins TRBV5-6 to TRBJ2-1; D not resolved. Looked up from germline, CDR1 is SGHDT and CDR2 is YYEEEE. The V end lost 2 bases, the J end lost 2 bases, and 11 bases lay between the germline ends. The CDR3 spans 15 residues. CDR3: CASSFYRGAYNEQFF. CDR3 coding DNA: TGTGCCAGCAGCTTCTACCGCGGAGCCTACAATGAGCAGTTCTTC.

The J gene is TRBJ2-1, the V gene TRBV11-1; 8 bases fit TRBD2. J lost 0 bases, V lost 6 bases, and 7 bases had no gene match. The CDR3 consists of 16 residues. Germline V gene sequence: CDR1 SGHAT, CDR2 FQDESV (reference sequence). CDR3 in amino acids: CASRSGGLFSYNEQFF. The DNA for the CDR3 is TGTGCCAGCAGGAGCGGGGGCCTCTTCTCCTACAATGAGCAGTTCTTC.

The chain combines TRBV5-8 with TRBJ1-3; D is perhaps TRBD1 (6 bases). Germline V gene sequence: CDR1 SGHTS, CDR2 YDEGEE. Trimming cost V 2 bases and J 4 bases, with 10 bases left between them. The CDR3 extends over 14 amino acids. The chain's CDR3 is CASSLVRGGNTIYF. The CDR3 nucleotides are TGTGCCAGCAGCTTAGTCAGGGGAGGAAACACCATATATTTT. The complete variable domain, with remaining parts taken from reference TRBV5-8 and TRBJ1-3, reads EAGVTQSPTHLIKTRGQQATLRCSPISGHTSVYWYQQALGLGLQFLLWYDEGEERNRGNFPPRFSGRQFPNYSSELNVNALELEDSALYLCASSLVRGGNTIYFGEGSWLTVV.

J is TRBJ2-1 and V is TRBV5-1, with unresolved D. Per the germline V gene, CDR1 is SGHRS and CDR2 is YFSETQ. The CDR3 runs to 14 residues. Trimming shortened V by 3 bases and J by 2 bases, and 9 bases separated the two germline ends. This CDR3 reads CASSSLGPYNEQFF. The CDR3 DNA reads as TGCGCCAGCAGCTCGCTAGGACCCTACAATGAGCAGTTCTTC.

This clone was detected only once. V and J are TRBV11-2 and TRBJ2-7, with a weak D call TRBD2 (5 bases). CDR1 SGHAT and CDR2 FQNNGV come from the germline V gene. The CDR3 covers 15 residues. V was shortened by 2 bases and J by 4 bases, with 15 bases between the two germline ends. This chain's CDR3 is CASSLQGEGPYEQYF. CDR3 DNA sequence: TGTGCCAGCAGCTTACAAGGAGAGGGCCCATACGAGCAGTACTTC.

The chain employs TRBV6-5 and TRBJ2-7, with D unclear. Germline CDR1 and CDR2: MNHEY and SVGAGI. Trimming pared 6 bases from V and 3 bases from J, leaving 12 bases between. CDR3 length: 13 residues. CDR3 in DNA: TGTGCCAGCAGCTCCCCTGGGCTCTACGAGCAGTACTTC. It translates to CASSSPGLYEQYF.

The CDR3 coding sequence is TGTGCCAGCAGCTTGGGGCAGGGCACCTACAATGAGCAGTTCTTC. It encodes CASSLGQGTYNEQFF. V gene TRBV5-6 combines with J gene TRBJ2-1, with D perhaps matching TRBD1 (5 bases). V was trimmed by 0 bases and J by 2 bases, leaving 9 bases between them. Germline V gives CDR1 SGHDT, CDR2 YYEEEE. The CDR3 is 15 amino acids.

This clone was counted a few times. J is TRBJ2-2 and V is TRBV5-6; D is unclear. With 4 bases removed from V and 3 bases from J, the gap between germline ends came to 13 bases. The CDR3 consists of 15 residues. The germline V gene encodes CDR1 SGHDT and CDR2 YYEEEE. CDR3 loop: CASSTAPRHTGELFF. The CDR3 region has the DNA TGTGCCAGCAGCACCGCCCCCAGGCACACCGGGGAGCTGTTTTTT.

This rearrangement joins TRBV5-1 to TRBJ2-7; tentatively, D is TRBD1 (6 bases). Trimming removed 0 bases at V and 3 bases at J, with 16 bases between. Germline V gives CDR1 SGHRS, CDR2 YFSETQ. This CDR3 has 16 amino acids. Here the CDR3 reads CASSLAPSGVVYEQYF. The CDR3 bases are TGCGCCAGCAGCTTGGCCCCTTCAGGGGTGGTCTACGAGCAGTACTTC.

The chain is built from TRBV28 and TRBJ1-4, with TRBD1 identical over 9 bases. Germline V gives CDR1 MDHEN, CDR2 SYDVKM. The V segment lost 8 bases and the J segment 5 bases; nucleotides outside the gene matches: 6. This CDR3 spans 14 amino acids. This CDR3 is CASWPGTGNEKLFF. CDR3 sequence (DNA): TGTGCCAGCTGGCCCGGGACAGGGAATGAAAAACTGTTTTTT.

This clone showed up just once. This chain connects TRBV5-5 to TRBJ2-3; D uncertain. Germline assignment: CDR1 SGHKS and CDR2 YYEKEE (reference sequence). V gave up 2 bases and J gave up 6 bases, with 4 bases separating them. The CDR3 extends over 11 amino acids. CDR3 in DNA: TGTGCCAGCAGCTTTGGGGATACGCAGTATTTT. Protein: CASSFGDTQYF.

The chain couples TRBV5-1 to TRBJ2-3; 8 positions agree with TRBD1. With 4 bases clipped from V and 0 bases from J, the junction kept 1 base outside the gene matches. The length of the CDR3 is 14 residues. Germline CDR1 reads SGHRS; CDR2 reads YFSETQ. The CDR3 loop reads CASSRTGSTDTQYF. The CDR3 DNA reads as TGCGCCAGCAGCCGGACAGGGAGCACAGATACGCAGTATTTT.

The J gene is TRBJ2-5, the V gene TRBV11-2; D may be TRBD1 (6 bases). The CDR3 length is 14 residues. V lost 3 bases to trimming and J lost 7 bases, with 15 bases between them. Germline assignment: CDR1 SGHAT and CDR2 FQNNGV. The chain's CDR3 is CASSLDSTQGTQYF. Here the CDR3 DNA reads TGTGCCAGCAGCTTGGACAGTACCCAGGGGACCCAGTACTTC.